Reported below is one TCR beta chain. The antigen is undetermined. Here immunoSEQ multiplex PCR was the method, and the copy in TCRdb shows in-frame clones only, minus some. This table holds over 15,000 clones, 95% to 98% found once. This sample was taken from a study of monozygotic twins with cystic fibrosis. Whole-study findings and limits: J usage was most co-twin-similar in 8 of 16 pairs, V in 13.

The source of this sequence is a woman in her 30s with cystic fibrosis. The sample taken for sequencing was blood.

The CDR3 loop is CASSVKGDSYNEQFF. CDR3 DNA: TGTGCCAGCAGTGTCAAGGGGGACTCCTACAATGAGCAGTTCTTC. The J gene is TRBJ2-1, the V gene TRBV6-4; maybe TRBD1 (6 bases). CDR3 length: 15 residues. Germline V gives CDR1 MRHNA, CDR2 SNTAGT. Trimming took 4 bases from V and 0 from J, leaving 10 bases between them.